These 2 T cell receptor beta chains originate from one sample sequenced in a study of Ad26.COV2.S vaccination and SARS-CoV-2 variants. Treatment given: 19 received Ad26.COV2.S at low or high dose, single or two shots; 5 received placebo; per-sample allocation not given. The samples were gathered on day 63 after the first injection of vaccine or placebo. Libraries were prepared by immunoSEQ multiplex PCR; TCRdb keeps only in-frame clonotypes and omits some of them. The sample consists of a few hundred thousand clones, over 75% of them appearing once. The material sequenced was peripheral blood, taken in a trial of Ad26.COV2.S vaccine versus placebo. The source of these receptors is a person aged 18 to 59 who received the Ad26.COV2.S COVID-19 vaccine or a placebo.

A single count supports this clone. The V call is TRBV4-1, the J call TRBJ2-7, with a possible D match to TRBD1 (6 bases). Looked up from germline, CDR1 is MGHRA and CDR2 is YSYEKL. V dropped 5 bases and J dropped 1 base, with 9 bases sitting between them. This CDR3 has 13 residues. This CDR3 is CASSSGQSYEQYF. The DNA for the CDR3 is TGCGCCAGCAGCTCCGGACAGTCCTACGAGCAGTACTTC.

CDR3 in DNA: TGTGCCAGCAGCTTCGACTCGGGAGTGCCCCGCAATGAGCAGTTCTTC. Protein: CASSFDSGVPRNEQFF. This chain joins TRBV7-9 and TRBJ2-1; D may be TRBD2 (6 bases). There are 16 residues in the CDR3. The V and J ends lost 3 bases and 6 bases respectively, with 18 bases between them. CDR1 and CDR2 (germline): SEHNR, FQNEAQ (reference sequence).